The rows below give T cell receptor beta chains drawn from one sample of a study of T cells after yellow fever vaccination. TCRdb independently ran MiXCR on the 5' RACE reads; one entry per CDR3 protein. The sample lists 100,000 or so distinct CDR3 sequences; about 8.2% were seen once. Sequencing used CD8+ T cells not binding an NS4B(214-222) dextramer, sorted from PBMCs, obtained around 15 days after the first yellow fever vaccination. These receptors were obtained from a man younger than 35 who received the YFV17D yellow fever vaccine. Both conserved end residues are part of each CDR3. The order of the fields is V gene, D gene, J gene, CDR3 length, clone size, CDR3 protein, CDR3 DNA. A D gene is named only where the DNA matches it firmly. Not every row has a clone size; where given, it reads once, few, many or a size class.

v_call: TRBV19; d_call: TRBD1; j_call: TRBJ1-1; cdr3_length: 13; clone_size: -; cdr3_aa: CATTEETGDEAFF; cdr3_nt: TGTGCCACTACCGAAGAGACAGGGGATGAAGCTTTCTTT
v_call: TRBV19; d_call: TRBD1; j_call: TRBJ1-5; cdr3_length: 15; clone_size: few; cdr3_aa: CASKGQGLSNQPQHF; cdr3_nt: TGTGCCAGTAAAGGACAGGGGCTTAGCAATCAGCCCCAGCATTTT
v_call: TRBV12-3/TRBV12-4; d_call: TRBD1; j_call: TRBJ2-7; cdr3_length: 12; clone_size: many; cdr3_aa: CATGQSTYEQYF; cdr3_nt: TGTGCCACGGGACAGTCGACCTACGAGCAGTACTTC
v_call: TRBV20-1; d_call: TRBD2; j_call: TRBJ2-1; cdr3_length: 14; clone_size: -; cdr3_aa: CSADASGGASEQFF; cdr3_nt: TGCAGTGCTGACGCTAGCGGGGGGGCGTCTGAGCAGTTCTTC
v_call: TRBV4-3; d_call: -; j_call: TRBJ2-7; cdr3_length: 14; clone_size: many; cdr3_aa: CASSQGNREREQYF; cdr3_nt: TGCGCCAGCAGCCAAGGAAACAGGGAACGCGAGCAGTACTTC
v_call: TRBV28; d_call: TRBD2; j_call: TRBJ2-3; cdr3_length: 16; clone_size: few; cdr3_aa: CASTRGGLAPGDTQYF; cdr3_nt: TGTGCCAGCACGCGGGGTGGACTAGCGCCCGGAGATACGCAGTATTTT
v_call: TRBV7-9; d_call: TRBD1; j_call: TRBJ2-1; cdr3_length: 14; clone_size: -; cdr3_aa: CASSPLRTGSEQFF; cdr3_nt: TGTGCCAGCAGCCCACTCAGGACAGGCAGTGAGCAGTTCTTC
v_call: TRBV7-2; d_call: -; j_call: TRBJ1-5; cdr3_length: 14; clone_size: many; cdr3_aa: CASSSRGWNQPQHF; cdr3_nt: TGTGCCAGCAGCTCCAGGGGATGGAATCAGCCCCAGCATTTT
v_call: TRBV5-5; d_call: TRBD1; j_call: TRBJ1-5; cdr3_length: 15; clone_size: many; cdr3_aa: CASSLRGNRGQPQHF; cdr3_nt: TGTGCCAGCAGCTTGAGGGGGAACAGGGGACAGCCCCAGCATTTT
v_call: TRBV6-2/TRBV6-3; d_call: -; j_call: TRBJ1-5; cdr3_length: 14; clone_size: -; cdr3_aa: CASSYIAQNQPQHF; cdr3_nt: TGTGCCAGCAGTTACATTGCGCAGAATCAGCCCCAGCATTTT
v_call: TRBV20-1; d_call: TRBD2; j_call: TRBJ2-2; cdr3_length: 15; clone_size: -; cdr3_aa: CSASLAGESTGELFF; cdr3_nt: TGCAGTGCTAGTCTGGCGGGGGAATCCACCGGGGAGCTGTTTTTT
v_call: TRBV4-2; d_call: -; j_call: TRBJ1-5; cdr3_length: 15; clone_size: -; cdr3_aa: CASSQGLPSNQPQHF; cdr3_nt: TGTGCCAGCAGCCAAGGCTTACCCAGCAATCAGCCCCAGCATTTT
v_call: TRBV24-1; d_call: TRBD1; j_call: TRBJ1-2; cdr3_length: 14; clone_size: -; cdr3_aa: CATSDWTVDRGHTF; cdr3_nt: TGTGCCACCAGTGATTGGACGGTGGACAGGGGGCACACCTTC
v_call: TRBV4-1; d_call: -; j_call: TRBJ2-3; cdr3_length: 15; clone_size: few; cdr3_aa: CASSQDRLTTDTQYF; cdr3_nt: TGCGCCAGCAGCCAAGATAGGCTGACCACAGATACGCAGTATTTT
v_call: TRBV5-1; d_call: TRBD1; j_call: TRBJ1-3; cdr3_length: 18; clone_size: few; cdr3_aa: CASSDGTGSLSSGNTIYF; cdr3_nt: TGCGCCAGCAGCGACGGGACAGGGAGCCTATCCTCTGGAAACACCATATATTTT
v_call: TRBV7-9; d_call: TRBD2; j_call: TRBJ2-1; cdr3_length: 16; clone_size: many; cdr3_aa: CASSLSAGGRYNEQFF; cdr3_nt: TGTGCCAGCAGCTTGTCAGCGGGGGGCCGATACAATGAGCAGTTCTTC
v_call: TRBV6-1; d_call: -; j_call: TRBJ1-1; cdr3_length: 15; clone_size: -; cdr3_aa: CASRTFRGLNTEAFF; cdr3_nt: TGTGCCAGCAGAACCTTCAGGGGTTTGAACACTGAAGCTTTCTTT
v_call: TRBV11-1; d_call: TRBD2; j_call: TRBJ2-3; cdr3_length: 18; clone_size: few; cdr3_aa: CASSLPRTRNFGTDTQYF; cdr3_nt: TGTGCCAGCAGCTTGCCCAGGACTAGGAATTTTGGCACAGATACGCAGTATTTT
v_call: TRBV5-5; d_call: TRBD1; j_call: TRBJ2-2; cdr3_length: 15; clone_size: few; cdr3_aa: CASSLRDRVTGELFF; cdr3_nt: TGTGCCAGCAGCTTAAGGGACAGGGTCACCGGGGAGCTGTTTTTT
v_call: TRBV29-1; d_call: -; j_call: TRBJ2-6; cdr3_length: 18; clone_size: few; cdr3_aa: CSVEGLLGASSGANVLTF; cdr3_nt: TGCAGCGTTGAAGGGCTTCTCGGGGCCAGCTCTGGGGCCAACGTCCTGACTTTC